What follows is one TCR beta chain and its context. The entry originates in a study of OX40 agonist ivuxolimab in advanced cancers. Between the trimmed V and J ends, which lost 2 bases and 6 bases, there was a span of 11 bases. The CDR3 runs to 13 residues. The V gene's germline CDR1 is SGHTA and CDR2 FQGTGA. Sequencing used immunoSEQ multiplex PCR; TCRdb keeps in-frame clones, though not all of them. The repertoire has 65,000 to 70,000 clones, roughly 90% of them found once; the top ten carry roughly 10%. This clonotype was sampled from an adult with an advanced solid tumor such as melanoma, head and neck, liver or kidney cancer. V usage is TRBV7-3 and J usage is TRBJ2-7; a possible D gene is TRBD1 (5 bases). Material: CD4+ or CD8+ T cells sorted from blood, obtained in a trial of the OX40 agonist ivuxolimab. The CDR3 sequence is CASSLLQGAEQYF. As DNA, the CDR3 is TGTGCCAGCAGCTTACTCCAGGGTGCCGAGCAGTACTTC.